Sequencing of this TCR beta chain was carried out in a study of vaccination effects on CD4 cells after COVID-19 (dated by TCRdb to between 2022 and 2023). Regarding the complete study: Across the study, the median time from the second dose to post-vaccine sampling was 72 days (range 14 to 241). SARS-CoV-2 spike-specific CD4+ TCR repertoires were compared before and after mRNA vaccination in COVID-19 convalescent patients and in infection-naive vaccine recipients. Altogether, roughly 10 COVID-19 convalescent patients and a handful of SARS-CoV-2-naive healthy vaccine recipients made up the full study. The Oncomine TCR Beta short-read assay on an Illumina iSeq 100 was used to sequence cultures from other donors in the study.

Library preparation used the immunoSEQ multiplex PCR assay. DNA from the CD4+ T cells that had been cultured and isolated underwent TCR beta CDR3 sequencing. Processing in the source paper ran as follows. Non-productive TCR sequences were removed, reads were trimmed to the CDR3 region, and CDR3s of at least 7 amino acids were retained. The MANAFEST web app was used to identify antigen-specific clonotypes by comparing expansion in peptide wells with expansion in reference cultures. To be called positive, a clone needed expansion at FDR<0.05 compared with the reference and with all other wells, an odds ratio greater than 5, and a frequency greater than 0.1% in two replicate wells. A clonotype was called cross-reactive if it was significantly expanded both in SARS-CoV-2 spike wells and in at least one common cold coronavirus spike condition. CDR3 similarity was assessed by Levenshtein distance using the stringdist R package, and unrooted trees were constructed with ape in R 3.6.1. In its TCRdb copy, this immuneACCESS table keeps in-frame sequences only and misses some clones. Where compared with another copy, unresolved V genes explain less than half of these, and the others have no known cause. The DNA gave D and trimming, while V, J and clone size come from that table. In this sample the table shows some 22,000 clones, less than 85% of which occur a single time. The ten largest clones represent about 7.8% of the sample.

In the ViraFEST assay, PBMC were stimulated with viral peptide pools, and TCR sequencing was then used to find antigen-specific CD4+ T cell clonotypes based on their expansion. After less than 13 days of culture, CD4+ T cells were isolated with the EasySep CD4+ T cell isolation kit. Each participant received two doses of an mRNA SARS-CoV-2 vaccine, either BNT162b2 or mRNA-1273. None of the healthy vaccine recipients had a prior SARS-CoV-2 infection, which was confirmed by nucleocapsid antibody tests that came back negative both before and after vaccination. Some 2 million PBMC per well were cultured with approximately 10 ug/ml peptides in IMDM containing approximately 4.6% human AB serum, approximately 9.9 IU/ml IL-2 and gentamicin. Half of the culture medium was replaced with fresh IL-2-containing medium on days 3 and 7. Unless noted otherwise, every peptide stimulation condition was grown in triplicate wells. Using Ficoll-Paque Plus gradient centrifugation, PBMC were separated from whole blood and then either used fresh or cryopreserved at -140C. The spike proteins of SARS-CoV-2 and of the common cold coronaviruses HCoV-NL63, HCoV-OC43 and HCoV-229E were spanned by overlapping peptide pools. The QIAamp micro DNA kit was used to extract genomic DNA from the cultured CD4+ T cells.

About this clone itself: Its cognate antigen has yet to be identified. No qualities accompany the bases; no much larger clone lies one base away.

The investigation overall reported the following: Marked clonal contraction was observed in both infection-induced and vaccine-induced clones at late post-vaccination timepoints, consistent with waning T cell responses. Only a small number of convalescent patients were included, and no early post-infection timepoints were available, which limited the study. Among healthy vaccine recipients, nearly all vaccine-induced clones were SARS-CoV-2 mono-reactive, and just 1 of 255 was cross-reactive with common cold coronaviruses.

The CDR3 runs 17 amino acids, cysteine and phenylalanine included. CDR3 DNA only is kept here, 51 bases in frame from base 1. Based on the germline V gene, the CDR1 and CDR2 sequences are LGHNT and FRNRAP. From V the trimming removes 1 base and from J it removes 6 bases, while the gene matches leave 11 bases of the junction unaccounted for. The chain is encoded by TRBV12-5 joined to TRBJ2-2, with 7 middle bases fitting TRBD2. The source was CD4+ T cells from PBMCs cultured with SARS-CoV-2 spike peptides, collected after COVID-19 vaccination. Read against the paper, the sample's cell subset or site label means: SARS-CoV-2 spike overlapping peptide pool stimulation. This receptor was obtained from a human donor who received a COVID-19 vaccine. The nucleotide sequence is TGTGCTAGTGGTTTGGCACCGGGGGGTAGCGGGCCCGGGGAGCTGTTTTTT. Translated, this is CASGLAPGGSGPGELFF.